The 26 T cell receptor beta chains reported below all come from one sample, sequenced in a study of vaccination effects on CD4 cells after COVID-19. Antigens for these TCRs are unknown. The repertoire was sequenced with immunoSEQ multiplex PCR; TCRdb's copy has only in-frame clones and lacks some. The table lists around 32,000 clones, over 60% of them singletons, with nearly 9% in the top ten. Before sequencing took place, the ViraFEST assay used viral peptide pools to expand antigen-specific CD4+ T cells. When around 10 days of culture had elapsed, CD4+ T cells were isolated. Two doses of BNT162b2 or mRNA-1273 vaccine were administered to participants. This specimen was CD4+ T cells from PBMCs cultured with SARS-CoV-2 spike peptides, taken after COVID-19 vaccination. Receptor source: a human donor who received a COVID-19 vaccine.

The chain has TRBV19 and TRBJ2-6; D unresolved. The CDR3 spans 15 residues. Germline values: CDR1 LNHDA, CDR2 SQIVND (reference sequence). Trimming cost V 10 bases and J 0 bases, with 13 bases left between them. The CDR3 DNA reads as TGTGCCACCTCCCATCAGCCCTCTGGGGCCAACGTCCTGACTTTC. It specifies CATSHQPSGANVLTF.

The CDR3 DNA reads TGTGCCAGCACTATATTGGATTCACCCCTCCACTTT. It specifies CASTILDSPLHF. V gene TRBV12-3 or TRBV12-4 combines with J gene TRBJ1-6; no firm D call. This CDR3 contains 12 residues. Trimming left V 7 bases short and J 8 bases short, with 9 bases between.

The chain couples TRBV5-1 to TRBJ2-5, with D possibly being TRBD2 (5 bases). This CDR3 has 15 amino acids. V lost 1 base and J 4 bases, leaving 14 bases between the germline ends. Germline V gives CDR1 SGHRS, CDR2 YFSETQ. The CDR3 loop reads CASSLRGGGGETQYF. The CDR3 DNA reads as TGCGCCAGCAGCTTGAGAGGCGGAGGAGGAGAGACCCAGTACTTC.

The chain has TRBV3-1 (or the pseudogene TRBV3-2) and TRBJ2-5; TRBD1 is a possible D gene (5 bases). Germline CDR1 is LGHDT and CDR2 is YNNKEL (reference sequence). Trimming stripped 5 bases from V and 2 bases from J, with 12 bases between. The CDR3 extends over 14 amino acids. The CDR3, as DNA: TGTGCCAGCAGCAAGGCAGGGCGGCAAGAGACCCAGTACTTC. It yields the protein CASSKAGRQETQYF.

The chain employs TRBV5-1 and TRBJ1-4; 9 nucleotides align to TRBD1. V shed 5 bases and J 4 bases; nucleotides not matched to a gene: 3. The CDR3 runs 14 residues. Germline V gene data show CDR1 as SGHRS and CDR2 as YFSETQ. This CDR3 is CASRDRGGNEKLFF. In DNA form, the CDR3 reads TGCGCCAGCAGGGACAGGGGCGGTAATGAAAAACTGTTTTTT.

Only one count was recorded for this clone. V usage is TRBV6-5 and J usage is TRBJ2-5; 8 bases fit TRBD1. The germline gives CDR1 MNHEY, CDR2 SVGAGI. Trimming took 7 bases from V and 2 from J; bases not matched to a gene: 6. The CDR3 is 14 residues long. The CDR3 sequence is CASNLQGGQETQYF. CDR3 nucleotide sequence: TGTGCCAGCAACCTACAGGGGGGTCAAGAGACCCAGTACTTC.

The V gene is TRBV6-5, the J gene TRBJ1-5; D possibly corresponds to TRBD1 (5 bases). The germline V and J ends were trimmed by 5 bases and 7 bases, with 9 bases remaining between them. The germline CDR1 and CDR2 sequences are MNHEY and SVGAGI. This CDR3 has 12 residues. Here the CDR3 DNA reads TGTGCCAGCAGTCGGGGGAAACAGCCCCAGCATTTT. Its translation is CASSRGKQPQHF.

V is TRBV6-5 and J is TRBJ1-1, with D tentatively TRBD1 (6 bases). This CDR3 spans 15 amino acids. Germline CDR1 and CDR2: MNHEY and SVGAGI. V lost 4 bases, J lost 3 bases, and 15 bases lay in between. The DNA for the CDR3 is TGTGCCAGCAGTTTCCTGGGGGCGGGGGACACTGAAGCTTTCTTT. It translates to CASSFLGAGDTEAFF.

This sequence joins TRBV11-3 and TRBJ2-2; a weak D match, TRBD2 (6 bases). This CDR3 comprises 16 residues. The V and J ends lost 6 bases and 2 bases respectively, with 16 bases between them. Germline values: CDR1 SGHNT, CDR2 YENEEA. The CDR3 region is CASSPVGRENTGELFF. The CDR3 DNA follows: TGTGCCAGCAGTCCGGTGGGGCGGGAAAACACCGGGGAGCTGTTTTTT.

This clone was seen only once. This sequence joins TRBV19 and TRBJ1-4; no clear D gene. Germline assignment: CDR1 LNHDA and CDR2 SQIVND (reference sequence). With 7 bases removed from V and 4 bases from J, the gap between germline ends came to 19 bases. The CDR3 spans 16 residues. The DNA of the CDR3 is TGTGCCAGTATCCCCCCCCCGAAGGCTGGTAATGAAAAACTGTTTTTT. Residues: CASIPPPKAGNEKLFF.

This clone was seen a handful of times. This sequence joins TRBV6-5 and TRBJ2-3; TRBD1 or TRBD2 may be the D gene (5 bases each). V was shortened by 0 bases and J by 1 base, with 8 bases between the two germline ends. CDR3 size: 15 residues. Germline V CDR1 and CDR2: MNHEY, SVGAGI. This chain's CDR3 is CASSYSPGRTDTQYF. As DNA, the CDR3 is TGTGCCAGCAGTTACTCGCCGGGGCGCACAGATACGCAGTATTTT.

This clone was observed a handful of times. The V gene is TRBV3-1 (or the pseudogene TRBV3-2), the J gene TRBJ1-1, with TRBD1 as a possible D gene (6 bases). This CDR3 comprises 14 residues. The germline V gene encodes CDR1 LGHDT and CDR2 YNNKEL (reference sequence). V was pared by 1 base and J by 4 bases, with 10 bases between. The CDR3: CASSQVAGVTEAFF. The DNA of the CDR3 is TGTGCCAGCAGCCAAGTAGCAGGGGTCACTGAAGCTTTCTTT.

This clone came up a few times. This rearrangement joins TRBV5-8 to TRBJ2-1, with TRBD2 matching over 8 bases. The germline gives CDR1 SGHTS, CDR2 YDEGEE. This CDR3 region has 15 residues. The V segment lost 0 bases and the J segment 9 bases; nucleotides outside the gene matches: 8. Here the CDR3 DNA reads TGTGCCAGCAGCTTGGCTGTTAGCGGGATAGGTGAGCAGTTCTTC. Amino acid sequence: CASSLAVSGIGEQFF.

The CDR3 coding sequence is TGCGCCAGCAGCTCCCTCGAGCCGGGCACCGGGGAGCTGTTTTTT. Its translation is CASSSLEPGTGELFF. The chain joins TRBV5-1 to TRBJ2-2; D not certain. The CDR3 runs to 15 residues. V lost 3 bases, J lost 4 bases, and 13 bases lay in between. The V gene's germline CDR1 is SGHRS and CDR2 YFSETQ.

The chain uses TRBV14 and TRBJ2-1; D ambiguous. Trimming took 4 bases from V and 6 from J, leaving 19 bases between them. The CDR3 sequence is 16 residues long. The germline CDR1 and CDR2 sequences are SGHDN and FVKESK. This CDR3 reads CASSRLGTEPINEQFF. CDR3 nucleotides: TGTGCCAGCAGCCGTCTTGGCACAGAGCCTATCAATGAGCAGTTCTTC. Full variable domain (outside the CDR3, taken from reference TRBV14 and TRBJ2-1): EAGVTQFPSHSVIEKGQTVTLRCDPISGHDNLYWYRRVMGKEIKFLLHFVKESKQDESGMPNNRFLAERTGGTYSTLKVQPAELEDSGVYFCASSRLGTEPINEQFFGPGTRLTVL.

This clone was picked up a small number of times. CDR3 residues: CASSGDVDEQFF. CDR3 bases: TGCGCCAGCAGTGGGGACGTTGATGAGCAGTTCTTC. The V and J genes are TRBV10-1 and TRBJ2-1, with D perhaps assigned TRBD1 or TRBD2 (5 bases each). The CDR3 covers 12 residues. Germline CDR1 reads WNHNN; CDR2 reads SYGVQD (reference sequence). Trimming cost V 4 bases and J 8 bases, with 9 bases left between them.

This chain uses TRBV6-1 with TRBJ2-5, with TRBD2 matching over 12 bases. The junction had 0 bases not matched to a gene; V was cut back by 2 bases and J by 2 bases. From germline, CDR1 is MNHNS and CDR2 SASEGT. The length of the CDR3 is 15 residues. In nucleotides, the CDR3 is TGTGCCAGCAGTGAACTAGCGGGGGGGCAAGAGACCCAGTACTTC. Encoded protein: CASSELAGGQETQYF.

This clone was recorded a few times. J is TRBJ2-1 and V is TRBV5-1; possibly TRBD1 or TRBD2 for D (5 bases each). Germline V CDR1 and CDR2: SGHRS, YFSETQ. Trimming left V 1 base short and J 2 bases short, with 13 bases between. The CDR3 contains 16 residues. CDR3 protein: CASSLTGVTTYNEQFF. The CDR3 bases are TGCGCCAGCAGCTTGACAGGCGTGACTACCTACAATGAGCAGTTCTTC.

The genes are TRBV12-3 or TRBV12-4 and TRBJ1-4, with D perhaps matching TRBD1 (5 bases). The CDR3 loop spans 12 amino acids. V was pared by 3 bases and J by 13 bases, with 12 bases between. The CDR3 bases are TGTGCCAGCAGTTTTTGGGGGACGGTACTGTTTTTT. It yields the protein CASSFWGTVLFF.

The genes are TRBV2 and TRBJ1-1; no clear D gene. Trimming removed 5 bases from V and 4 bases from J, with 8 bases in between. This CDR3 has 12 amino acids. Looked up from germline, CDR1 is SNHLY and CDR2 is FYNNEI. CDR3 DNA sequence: TGTGCCAGCAGTACAGTGAGCACTGAAGCTTTCTTT. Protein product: CASSTVSTEAFF.

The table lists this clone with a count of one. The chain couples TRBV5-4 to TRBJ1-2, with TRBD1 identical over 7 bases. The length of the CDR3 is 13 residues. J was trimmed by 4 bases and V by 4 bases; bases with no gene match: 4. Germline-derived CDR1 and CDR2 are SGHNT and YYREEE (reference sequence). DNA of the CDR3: TGTGCCAGCAGCCCCGGGACAGCCTATGGCTACACCTTC. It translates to CASSPGTAYGYTF.

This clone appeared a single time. This CDR3 reads CASSYVRGRGNQPQHF. In DNA form, the CDR3 reads TGTGCCAGCAGTTACGTGAGGGGGCGGGGGAATCAGCCCCAGCATTTT. The chain is built from TRBV6-6 and TRBJ1-5, with 7 nucleotides matching TRBD1. The V gene's germline CDR1 is MNHNY and CDR2 SVGAGI (reference sequence). The trim removed 2 bases at V and 4 bases at J, leaving 8 bases unmatched. The CDR3 is 16 residues long.

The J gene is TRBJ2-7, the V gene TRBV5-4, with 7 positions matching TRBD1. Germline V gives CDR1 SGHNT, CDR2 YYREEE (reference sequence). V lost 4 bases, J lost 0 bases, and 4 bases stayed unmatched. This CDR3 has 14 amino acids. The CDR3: CASSDGQVSYEQYF. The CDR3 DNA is TGTGCCAGCAGCGACGGACAGGTCTCCTACGAGCAGTACTTC.

The CDR3 DNA is TGTGCCAGTAGTATCTCCCCCCCGGGACAGCAAGAGACCCAGTACTTC. It is translated as CASSISPPGQQETQYF. The chain is built from TRBV19 and TRBJ2-5; 7 bases line up with TRBD1. Germline V CDR1 and CDR2: LNHDA, SQIVND (reference sequence). V shed 3 bases and J 2 bases; nucleotides not matched to a gene: 9. The CDR3 is made up of 16 amino acids.

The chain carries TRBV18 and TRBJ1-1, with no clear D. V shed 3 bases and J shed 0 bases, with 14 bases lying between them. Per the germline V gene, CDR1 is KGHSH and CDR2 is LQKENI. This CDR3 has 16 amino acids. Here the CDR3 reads CASSPLPGEMNTEAFF. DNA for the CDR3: TGTGCCAGCTCACCTCTTCCGGGAGAAATGAACACTGAAGCTTTCTTT.

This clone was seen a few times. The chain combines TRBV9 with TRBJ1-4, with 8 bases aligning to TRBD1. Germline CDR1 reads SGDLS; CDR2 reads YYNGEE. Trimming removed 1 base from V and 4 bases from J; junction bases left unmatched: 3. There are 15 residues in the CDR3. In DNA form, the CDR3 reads TGTGCCAGCAGCGTAATGGGGACAGGTAATGAAAAACTGTTTTTT. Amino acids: CASSVMGTGNEKLFF.